This TCR beta chain was identified in a study of blood T cells in healthy people across ages. The authors ran a second PCR of about 7 to 11 cycles using a sample-barcoded 5' primer and a J-beta primer mix. TCRdb redid the calling of the 5' RACE reads with MiXCR, one entry per CDR3 protein. The table has under 2 million distinct CDR3 sequences, around 35% seen once. The CDR3 totals 19 residues. With 4 bases clipped from V and 2 bases from J, the junction kept 9 bases outside the gene matches. Germline values: CDR1 LGHDT, CDR2 YNNKEL (reference sequence). The sample taken for sequencing was blood. The rearrangement links TRBV3-1 to TRBJ2-1; 15 positions match TRBD2. The TCR comes from a woman between 25 and 40 years old in good health. CDR3 residues: CASSPGLAGGRLTYNEQFF. The DNA of the CDR3 is TGTGCCAGCAGCCCTGGACTAGCGGGAGGGCGTCTTACCTACAATGAGCAGTTCTTC.